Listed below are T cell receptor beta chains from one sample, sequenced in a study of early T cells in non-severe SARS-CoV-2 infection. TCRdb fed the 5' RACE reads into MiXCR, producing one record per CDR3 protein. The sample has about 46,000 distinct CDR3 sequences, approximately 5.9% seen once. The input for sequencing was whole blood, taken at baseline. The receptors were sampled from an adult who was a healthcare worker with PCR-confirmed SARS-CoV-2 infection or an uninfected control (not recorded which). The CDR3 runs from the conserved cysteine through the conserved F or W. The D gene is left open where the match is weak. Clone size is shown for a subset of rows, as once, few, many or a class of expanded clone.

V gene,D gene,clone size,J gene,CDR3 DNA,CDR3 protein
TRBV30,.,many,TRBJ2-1,TGTGCCTTTATTGTAGGGATCTCCTACAATGAGCAGTTCTTC,CAFIVGISYNEQFF
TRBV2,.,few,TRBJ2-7,TGTGCCAGCAGTGAAGGGGGTTTGCCCTACGAGCAGTACTTC,CASSEGGLPYEQYF
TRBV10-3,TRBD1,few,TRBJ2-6,TGTGCCATCAGTGAGTCGACAGGGACTGGGGCCAACGTCCTGACTTTC,CAISESTGTGANVLTF
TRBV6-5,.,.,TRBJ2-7,TGTGCCAGCAGTTACTCGCGGGACAGAAATTACGAGCAGTACTTC,CASSYSRDRNYEQYF
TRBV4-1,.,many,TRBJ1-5,TGCGCCAGCAGCCAAGGCGTCCAGGGTGATCAGCCCCAGCATTTT,CASSQGVQGDQPQHF
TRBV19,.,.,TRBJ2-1,TGTGCCAGTACCGAGGCAGGCACCTCCTCCTACAATGAGCAGTTCTTC,CASTEAGTSSYNEQFF
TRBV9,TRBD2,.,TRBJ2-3,TGTGCCAGCAGCGTAGGTCCCAGCGGGAGGGCAGATACGCAGTATTTT,CASSVGPSGRADTQYF
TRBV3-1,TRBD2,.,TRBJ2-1,TGTGCCAGCAGCCAAAAAAAACTAGCGGGAGTGGACAATGAGCAGTTCTTC,CASSQKKLAGVDNEQFF
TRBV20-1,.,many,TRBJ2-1,TGCAGTGCTCGCCCGACTAACAATGAGCAGTTCTTC,CSARPTNNEQFF
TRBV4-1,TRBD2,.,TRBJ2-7,TGCGCCAGCAGCCAAGTGATTGCGGGAGGGCCGGTCGAGCAGTACTTC,CASSQVIAGGPVEQYF
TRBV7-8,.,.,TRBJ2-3,TGTGCCAGCAGTCCCGGGGCAGATACGCAGTATTTT,CASSPGADTQYF
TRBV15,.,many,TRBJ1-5,TGTGCCACCAGCAGAGACAGCTACAATCAGCCCCAGCATTTT,CATSRDSYNQPQHF
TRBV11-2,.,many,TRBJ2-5,TGTGCCAGCAGCTCACAGGGAGGGACCCAGTACTTC,CASSSQGGTQYF
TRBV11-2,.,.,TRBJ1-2,TGTGCCAGCAGCTCGACTCCAGGGGTCGGCGGCTACACCTTC,CASSSTPGVGGYTF
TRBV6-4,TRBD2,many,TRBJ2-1,TGTGCCAGCAGTAATGGACTGAGCGGGAGTAATGAGCAGTTCTTC,CASSNGLSGSNEQFF
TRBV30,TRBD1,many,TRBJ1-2,TGTGCCTGGCTGACAGGGGGAAACTATGGCTACACCTTC,CAWLTGGNYGYTF
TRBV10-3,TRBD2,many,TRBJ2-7,TGTGCCATCAGTGAGATTTTCGGACTAGCGAACGAGCAGTACTTC,CAISEIFGLANEQYF
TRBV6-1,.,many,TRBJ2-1,TGTGCCAGCCGGACTAATAGTAGGATGTTCTTC,CASRTNSRMFF
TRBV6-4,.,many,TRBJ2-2,TGTGCCAGCGCGAGGGAAACGAACACCGGGGAGCTGTTTTTT,CASARETNTGELFF
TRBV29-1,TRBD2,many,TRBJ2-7,TGCAGCGCACAGAGCGGGAGAGGGTACGAGCAGTACTTC,CSAQSGRGYEQYF
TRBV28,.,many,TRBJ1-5,TGTGCCAGCATCTCAGAGGGGAGTGGAGATCAGCCCCAGCATTTT,CASISEGSGDQPQHF
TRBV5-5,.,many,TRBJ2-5,TGTGCCAGCAGCTCGCCTGCGGTAGAGACCCAGTACTTC,CASSSPAVETQYF
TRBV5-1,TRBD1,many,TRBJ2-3,TGCGCCAGCAGCGACATGACAGGGGGCCGAGATACGCAGTATTTT,CASSDMTGGRDTQYF
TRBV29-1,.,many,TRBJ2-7,TGCAGCGTTCCAAGGTGCGGACAGCTGGACTACGAGCAGTACTTC,CSVPRCGQLDYEQYF
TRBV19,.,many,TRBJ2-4,TGTGCCAGTAGTACTGGACAGCCCACGGGAATTCAGTACTTC,CASSTGQPTGIQYF
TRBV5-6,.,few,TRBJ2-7,TGTGCCAGCAGCTTGGCGGTCGGGGACACCATCTCCTACGAGCAGTACTTC,CASSLAVGDTISYEQYF
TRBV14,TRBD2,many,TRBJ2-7,TGTGCCAGCAGCCAAGTTCAACCTAGCGGGAGCTACGAGCAGTACTTC,CASSQVQPSGSYEQYF
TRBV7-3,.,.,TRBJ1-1,TGTGCCAGCAGCCCGAGCCCAGGGGCGAACACTGAAGCTTTCTTT,CASSPSPGANTEAFF
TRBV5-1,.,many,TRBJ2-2,TGCGCCAGCAGCTCGACGGGCGGGGAGCTGTTTTTT,CASSSTGGELFF
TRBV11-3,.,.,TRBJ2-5,TGTGCCAGCAGCTTAACCCGGGACTTCCAAGAGACCCAGTACTTC,CASSLTRDFQETQYF
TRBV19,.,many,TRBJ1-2,TGTGCCAGCCGCGACCAACTCCTTAACTATGGCTACACCTTC,CASRDQLLNYGYTF
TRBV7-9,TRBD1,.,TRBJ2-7,TGTGCCAGCAGCCTACAGGGGGACGAGCAGTACTTC,CASSLQGDEQYF
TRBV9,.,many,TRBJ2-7,TGTGCCAGCAGCGTAGGGGGTCAGGGAAGCGAGCAGTACTTC,CASSVGGQGSEQYF